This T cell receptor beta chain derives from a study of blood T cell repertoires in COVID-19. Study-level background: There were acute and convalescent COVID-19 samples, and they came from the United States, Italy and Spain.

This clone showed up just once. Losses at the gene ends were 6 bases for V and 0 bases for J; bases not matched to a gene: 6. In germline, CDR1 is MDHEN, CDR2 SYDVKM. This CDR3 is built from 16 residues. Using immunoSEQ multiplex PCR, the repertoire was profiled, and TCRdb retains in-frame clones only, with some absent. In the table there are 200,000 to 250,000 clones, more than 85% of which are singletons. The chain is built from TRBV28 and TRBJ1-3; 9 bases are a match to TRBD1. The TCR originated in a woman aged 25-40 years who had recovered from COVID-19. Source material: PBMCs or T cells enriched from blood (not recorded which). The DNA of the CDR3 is TGTGCCAGCAGCGGGACAGGGACATACTCTGGAAACACCATATATTTT. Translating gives CASSGTGTYSGNTIYF.